This T cell receptor (beta chain) appears in the sequencing data of a study of shared clonotypes between healthy human individuals. General study points: Sequencing depth was predicted to influence how clonotypes are shared among donors.

CD8 cells classed as naive were CD45RO-negative and positively selected for CCR7, excluding terminally differentiated effector memory CD45RA+ cells. Repertoires were generated with immunoSEQ multiplex PCR, while TCRdb's copy carries only in-frame clones and drops some. The sample lists a few hundred thousand clones; around 95% were seen once. V lost 5 bases to trimming and J lost 5 bases, with 10 bases between them. The CDR3 runs 13 residues. Germline V gene sequence: CDR1 MNHEY, CDR2 SMNVEV (reference sequence). Regarding this clone: What it binds is not known.

The TCR originated in a woman under 40 in good health. The V call is TRBV27, the J call TRBJ1-5, with D maybe TRBD1 (6 bases). The sample was naive CD8+ T cells sorted from blood. For the CDR3, the DNA is TGTGCCAGCAGTCGACAGGTAGATCAGCCCCAGCATTTT. This translates into CASSRQVDQPQHF.